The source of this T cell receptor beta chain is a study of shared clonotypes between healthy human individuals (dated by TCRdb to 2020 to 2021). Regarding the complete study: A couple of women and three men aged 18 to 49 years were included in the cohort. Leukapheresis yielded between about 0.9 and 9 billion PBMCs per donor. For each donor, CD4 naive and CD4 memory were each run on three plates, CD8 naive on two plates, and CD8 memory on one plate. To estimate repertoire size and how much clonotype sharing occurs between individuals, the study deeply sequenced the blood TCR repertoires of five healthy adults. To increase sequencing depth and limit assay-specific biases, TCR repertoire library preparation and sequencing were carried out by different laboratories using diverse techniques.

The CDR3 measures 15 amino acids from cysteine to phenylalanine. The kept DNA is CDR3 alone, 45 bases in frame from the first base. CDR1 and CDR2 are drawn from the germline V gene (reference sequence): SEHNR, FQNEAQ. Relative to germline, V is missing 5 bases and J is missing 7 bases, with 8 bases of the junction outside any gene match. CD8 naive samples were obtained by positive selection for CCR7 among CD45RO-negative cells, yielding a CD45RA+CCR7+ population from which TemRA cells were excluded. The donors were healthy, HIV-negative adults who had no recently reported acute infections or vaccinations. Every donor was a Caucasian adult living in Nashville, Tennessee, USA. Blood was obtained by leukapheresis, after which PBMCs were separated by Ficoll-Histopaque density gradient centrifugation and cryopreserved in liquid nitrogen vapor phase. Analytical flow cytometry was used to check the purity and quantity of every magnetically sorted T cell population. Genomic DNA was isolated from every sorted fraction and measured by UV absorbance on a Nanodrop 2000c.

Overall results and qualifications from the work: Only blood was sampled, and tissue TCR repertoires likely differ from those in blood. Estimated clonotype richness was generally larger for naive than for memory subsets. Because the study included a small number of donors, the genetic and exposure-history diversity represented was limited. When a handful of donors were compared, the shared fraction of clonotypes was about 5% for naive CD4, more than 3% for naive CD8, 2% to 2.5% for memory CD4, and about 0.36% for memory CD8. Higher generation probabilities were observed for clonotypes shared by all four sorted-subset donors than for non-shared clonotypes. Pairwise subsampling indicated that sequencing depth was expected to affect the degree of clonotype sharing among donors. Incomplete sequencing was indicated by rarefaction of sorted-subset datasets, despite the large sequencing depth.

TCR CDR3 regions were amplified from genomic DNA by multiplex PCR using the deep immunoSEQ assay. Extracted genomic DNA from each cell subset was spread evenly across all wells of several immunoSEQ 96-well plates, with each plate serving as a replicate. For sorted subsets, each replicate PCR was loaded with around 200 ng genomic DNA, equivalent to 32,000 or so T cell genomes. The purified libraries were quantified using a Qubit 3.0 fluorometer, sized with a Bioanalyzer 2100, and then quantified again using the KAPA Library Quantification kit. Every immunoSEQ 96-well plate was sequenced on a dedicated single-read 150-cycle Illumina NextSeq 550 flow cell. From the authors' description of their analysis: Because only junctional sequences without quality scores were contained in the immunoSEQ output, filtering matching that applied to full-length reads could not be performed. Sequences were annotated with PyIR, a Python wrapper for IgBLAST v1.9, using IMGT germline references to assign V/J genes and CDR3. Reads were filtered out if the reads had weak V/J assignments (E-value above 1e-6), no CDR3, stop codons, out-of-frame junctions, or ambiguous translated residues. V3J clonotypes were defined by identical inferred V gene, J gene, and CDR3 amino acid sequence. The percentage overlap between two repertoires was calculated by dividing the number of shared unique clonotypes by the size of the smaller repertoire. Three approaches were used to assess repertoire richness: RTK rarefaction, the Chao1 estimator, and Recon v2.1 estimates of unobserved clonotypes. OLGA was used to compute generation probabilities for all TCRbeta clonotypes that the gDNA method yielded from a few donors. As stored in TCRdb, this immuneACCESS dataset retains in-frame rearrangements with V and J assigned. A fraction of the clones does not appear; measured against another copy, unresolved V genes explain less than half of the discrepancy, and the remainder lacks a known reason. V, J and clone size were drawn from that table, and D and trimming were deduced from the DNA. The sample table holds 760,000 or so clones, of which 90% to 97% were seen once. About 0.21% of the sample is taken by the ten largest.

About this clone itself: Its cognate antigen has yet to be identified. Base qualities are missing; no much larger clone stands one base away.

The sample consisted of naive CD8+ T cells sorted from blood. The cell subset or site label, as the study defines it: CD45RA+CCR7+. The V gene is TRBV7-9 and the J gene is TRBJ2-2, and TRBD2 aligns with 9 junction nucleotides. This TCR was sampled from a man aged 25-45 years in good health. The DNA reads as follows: TGTGCCAGCAGCGTGGGACTAGCAGTCGGCGGGGAGCTGTTTTTT. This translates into CASSVGLAVGGELFF.